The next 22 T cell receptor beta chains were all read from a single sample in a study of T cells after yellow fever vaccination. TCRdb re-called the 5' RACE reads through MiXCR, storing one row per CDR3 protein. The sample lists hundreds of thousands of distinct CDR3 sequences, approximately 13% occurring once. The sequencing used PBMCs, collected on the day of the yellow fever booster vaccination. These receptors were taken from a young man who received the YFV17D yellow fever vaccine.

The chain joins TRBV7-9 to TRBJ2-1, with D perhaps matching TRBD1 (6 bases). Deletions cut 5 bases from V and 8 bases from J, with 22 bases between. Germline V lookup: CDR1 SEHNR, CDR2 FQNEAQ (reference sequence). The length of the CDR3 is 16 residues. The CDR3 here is CASSALRGYESDEQFF. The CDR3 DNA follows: TGTGCCAGCAGCGCTTTAAGGGGGTATGAGTCGGATGAGCAGTTCTTC.

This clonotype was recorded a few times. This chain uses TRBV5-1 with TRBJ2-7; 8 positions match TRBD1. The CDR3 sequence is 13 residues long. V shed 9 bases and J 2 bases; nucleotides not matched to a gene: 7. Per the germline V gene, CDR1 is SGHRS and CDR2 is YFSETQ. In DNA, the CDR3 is TGCGCCACCCAGACAGGGGAACCCTACGAGCAGTACTTC. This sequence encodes CATQTGEPYEQYF.

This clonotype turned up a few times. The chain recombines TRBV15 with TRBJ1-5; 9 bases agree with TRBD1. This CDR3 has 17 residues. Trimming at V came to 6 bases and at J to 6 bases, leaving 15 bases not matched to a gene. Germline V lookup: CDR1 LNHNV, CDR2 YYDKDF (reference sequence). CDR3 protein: CATSRDRASRAGQPQHF. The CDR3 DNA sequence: TGTGCCACCAGTAGGGACAGGGCCTCCAGGGCGGGTCAGCCCCAGCATTTT.

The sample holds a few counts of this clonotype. CDR3 amino acids: CASSFWRTTNEKLFF. CDR3 nucleotides: TGTGCCAGCAGCTTTTGGAGAACAACTAATGAAAAACTGTTTTTT. The chain combines TRBV5-5 with TRBJ1-4; D call uncertain. Germline V gives CDR1 SGHKS, CDR2 YYEKEE (reference sequence). The CDR3 totals 15 residues. V dropped 2 bases and J dropped 0 bases, with 8 bases sitting between them.

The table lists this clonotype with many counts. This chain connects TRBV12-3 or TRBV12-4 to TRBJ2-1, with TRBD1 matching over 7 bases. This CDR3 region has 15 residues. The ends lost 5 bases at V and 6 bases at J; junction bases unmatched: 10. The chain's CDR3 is CASSLQTGLFNEQFF. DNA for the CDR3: TGTGCCAGCAGTCTCCAGACAGGGCTATTCAATGAGCAGTTCTTC.

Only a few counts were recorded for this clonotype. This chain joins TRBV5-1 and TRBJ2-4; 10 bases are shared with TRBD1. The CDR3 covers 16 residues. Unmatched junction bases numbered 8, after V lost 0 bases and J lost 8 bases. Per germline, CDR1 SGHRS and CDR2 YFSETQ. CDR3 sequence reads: CASSLEGTGVNYIQYF. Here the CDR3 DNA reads TGCGCCAGCAGCTTGGAAGGGACAGGGGTCAATTACATTCAGTACTTC.

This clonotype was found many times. The CDR3 coding sequence is TGTGCCAGCAGCTTACGTGGTCACACCGGGGAGCTGTTTTTT. Translated: CASSLRGHTGELFF. This chain uses TRBV7-9 with TRBJ2-2; D unclear. Germline V gene sequence: CDR1 SEHNR, CDR2 FQNEAQ (reference sequence). The CDR3 extends over 14 amino acids. V was trimmed by 2 bases and J by 3 bases, leaving 7 bases between them.

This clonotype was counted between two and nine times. CDR3 in DNA: TGTGCCATCAGTGAGGATCGAGCGGGGGCTGGAGGACACAATGAGCAGTTCTTC. This codes for CAISEDRAGAGGHNEQFF. The chain has TRBV10-3 and TRBJ2-1; TRBD2 matches at 8 bases. J lost 5 bases, V lost 2 bases, and 14 bases had no gene match. Germline V gives CDR1 ENHRY, CDR2 SYGVKD. The CDR3 has 18 residues.

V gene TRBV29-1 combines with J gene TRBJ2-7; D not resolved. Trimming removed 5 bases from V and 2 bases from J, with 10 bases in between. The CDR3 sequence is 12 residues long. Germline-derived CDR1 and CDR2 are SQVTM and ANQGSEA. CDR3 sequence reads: CSVQAVTYEQYF. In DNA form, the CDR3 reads TGCAGCGTTCAGGCTGTTACCTACGAGCAGTACTTC.

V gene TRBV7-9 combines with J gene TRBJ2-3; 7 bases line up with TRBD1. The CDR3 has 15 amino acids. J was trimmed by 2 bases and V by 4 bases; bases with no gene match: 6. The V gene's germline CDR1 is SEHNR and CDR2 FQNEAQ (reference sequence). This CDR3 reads CASSSPDRATDTQYF. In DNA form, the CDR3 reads TGTGCCAGCAGCTCCCCCGACAGGGCCACAGATACGCAGTATTTT.

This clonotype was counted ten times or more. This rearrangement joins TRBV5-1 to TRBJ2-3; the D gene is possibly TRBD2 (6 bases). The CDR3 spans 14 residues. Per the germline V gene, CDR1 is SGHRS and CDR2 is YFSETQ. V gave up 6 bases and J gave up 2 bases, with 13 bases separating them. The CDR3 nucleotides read TGCGCCAGCACCCGTCGGGGGTACACAGATACGCAGTATTTT. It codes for CASTRRGYTDTQYF.

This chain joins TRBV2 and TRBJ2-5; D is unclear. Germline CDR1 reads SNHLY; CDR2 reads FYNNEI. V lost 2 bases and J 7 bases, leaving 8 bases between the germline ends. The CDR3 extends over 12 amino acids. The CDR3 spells CASSEMGRTQYF. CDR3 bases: TGTGCCAGCAGTGAAATGGGTCGGACCCAGTACTTC.

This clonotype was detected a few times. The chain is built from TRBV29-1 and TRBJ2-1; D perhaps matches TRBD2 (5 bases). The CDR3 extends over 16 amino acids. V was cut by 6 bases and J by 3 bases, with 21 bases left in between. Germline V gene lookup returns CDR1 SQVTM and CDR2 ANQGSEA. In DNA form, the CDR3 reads TGCAGCGTGGGTACCGCGGAAAGCGGAAACTACAATGAGCAGTTCTTC. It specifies CSVGTAESGNYNEQFF.

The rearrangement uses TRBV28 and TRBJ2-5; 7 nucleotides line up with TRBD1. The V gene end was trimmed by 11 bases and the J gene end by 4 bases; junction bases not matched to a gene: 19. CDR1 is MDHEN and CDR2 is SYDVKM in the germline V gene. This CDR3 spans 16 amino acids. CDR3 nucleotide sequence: TGTGCCGCAGCTTCTGGAAACAGGGGTTATGGAGAGACCCAGTACTTC. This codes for CAAASGNRGYGETQYF. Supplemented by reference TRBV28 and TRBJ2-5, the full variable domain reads DVKVTQSSRYLVKRTGEKVFLECVQDMDHENMFWYRQDPGLGLRLIYFSYDVKMKEKGDIPEGYSVSREKKERFSLILESASTNQTSMYLCAAASGNRGYGETQYFGPGTRLLVL.

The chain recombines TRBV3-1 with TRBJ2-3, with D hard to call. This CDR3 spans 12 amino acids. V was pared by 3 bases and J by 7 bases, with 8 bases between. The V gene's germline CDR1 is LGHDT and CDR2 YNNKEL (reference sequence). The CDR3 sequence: CASSQTLNTQYF. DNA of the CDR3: TGTGCCAGCAGCCAGACACTAAATACGCAGTATTTT.

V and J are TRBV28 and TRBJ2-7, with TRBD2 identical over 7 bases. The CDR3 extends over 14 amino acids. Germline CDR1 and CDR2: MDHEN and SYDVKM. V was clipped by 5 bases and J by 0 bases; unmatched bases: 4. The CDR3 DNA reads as TGTGCCAGCAGTCACAGCGGGGACTCCTACGAGCAGTACTTC. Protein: CASSHSGDSYEQYF.

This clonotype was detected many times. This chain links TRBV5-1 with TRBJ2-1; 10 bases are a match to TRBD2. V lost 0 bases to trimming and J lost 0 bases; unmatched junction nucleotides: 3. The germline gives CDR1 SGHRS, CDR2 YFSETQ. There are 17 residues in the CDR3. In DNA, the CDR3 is TGCGCCAGCAGCTTGGATACTAGCGGGATCTCCTACAATGAGCAGTTCTTC. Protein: CASSLDTSGISYNEQFF.

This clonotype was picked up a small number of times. CDR3 residues: CASSPIGTDEQFF. The CDR3 nucleotides are TGTGCCAGCTCACCAATAGGAACCGATGAGCAGTTCTTC. V is TRBV18 and J is TRBJ2-1; D call uncertain. The CDR3 extends over 13 amino acids. V was pared by 2 bases and J by 8 bases, with 10 bases between. Germline V lookup: CDR1 KGHSH, CDR2 LQKENI.

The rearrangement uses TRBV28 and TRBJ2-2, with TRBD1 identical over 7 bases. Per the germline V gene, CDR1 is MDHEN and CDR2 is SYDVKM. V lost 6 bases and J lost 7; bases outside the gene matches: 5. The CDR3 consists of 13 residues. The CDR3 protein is CASRTRDSGELFF. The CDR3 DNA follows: TGTGCCAGCAGGACCAGGGACAGCGGGGAGCTGTTTTTT.

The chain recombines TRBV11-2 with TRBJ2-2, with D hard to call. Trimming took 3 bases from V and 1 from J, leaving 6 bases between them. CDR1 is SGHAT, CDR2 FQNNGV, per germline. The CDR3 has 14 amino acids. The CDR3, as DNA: TGTGCCAGCAGCTTTTTAGGGAACACCGGGGAGCTGTTTTTT. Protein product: CASSFLGNTGELFF.

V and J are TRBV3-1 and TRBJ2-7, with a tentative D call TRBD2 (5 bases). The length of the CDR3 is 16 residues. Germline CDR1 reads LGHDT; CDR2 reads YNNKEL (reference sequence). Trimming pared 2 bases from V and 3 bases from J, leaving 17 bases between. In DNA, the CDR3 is TGTGCCAGCAGCCAACCCCCCCCTAGAGGGAACTACGAGCAGTACTTC. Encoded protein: CASSQPPPRGNYEQYF.

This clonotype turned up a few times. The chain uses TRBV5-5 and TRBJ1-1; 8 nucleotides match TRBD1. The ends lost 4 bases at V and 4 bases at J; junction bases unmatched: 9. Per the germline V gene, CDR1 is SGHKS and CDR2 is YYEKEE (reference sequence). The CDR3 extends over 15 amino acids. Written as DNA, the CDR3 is TGTGCCAGCAGCCGCCTCGACAGGGGTGGCACTGAAGCTTTCTTT. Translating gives CASSRLDRGGTEAFF.